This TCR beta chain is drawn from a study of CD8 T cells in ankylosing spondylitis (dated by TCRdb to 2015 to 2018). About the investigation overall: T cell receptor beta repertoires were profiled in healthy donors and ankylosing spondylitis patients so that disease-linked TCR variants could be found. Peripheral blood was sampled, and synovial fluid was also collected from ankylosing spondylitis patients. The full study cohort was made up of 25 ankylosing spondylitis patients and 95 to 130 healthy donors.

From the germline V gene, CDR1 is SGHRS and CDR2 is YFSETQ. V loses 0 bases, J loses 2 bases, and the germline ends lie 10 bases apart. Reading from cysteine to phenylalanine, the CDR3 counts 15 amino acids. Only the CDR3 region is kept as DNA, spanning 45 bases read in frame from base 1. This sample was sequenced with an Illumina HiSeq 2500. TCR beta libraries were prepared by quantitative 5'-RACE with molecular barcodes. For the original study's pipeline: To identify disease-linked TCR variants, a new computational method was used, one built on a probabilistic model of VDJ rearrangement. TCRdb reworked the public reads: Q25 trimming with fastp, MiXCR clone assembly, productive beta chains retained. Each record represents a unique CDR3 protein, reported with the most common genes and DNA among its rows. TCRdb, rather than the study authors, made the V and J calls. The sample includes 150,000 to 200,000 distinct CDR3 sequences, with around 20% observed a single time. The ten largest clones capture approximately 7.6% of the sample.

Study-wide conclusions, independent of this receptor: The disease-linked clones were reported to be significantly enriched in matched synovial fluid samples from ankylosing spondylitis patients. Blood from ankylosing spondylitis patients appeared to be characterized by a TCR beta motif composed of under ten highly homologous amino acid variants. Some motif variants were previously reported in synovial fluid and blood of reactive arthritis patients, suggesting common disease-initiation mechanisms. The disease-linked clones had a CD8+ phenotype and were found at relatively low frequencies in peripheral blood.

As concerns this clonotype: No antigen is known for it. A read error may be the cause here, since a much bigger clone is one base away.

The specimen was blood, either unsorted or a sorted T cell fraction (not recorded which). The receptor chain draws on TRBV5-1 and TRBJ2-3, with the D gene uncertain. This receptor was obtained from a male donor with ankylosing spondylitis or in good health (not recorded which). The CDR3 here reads CASSLEEIDTDTQYF. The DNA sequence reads TGCGCCAGCAGCTTGGAGGAGATCGACACAGATACGCAGTATTTT.